Below, 16 T cell receptor beta chains from the same sample are listed, as sequenced in a study of regulatory T cells in long-lasting Graves disease. The time point is: newly diagnosed GD, antithyroid drugs for less than 3 months. Construction of the TCR library relied on RNA isolated from PBMCs. CDR3 regions were amplified by Arm-PCR using iRepertoire HTBI primers to build TCR beta libraries. TCRdb independently ran MiXCR on the multiplex PCR reads; one entry per CDR3 protein. This sample has under 300,000 distinct CDR3 sequences, with 20% to 25% found just once. Sequenced material: peripheral blood mononuclear cells (PBMCs), taken at new diagnosis, from a patient treated with antithyroid drugs. Receptors originate from a female donor with Graves disease.

This clonotype has ten or more counts. The rearrangement uses TRBV4-1 and TRBJ2-7; 13 positions match TRBD2. V lost 0 bases to trimming and J lost 4 bases; unmatched junction nucleotides: 9. Germline CDR1 reads MGHRA; CDR2 reads YSYEKL. This CDR3 is built from 18 residues. Written as DNA, the CDR3 is TGCGCCAGCAGCCAAGAAAGGACTAGCGGGGGTACAATTTACGAGCAGTACTTC. Amino acids: CASSQERTSGGTIYEQYF.

This clonotype came up many times. The rearrangement links TRBV9 to TRBJ2-5; TRBD1 matches 7 bases. The V and J ends lost 4 bases and 4 bases, in that order; junction bases with no gene match: 10. The CDR3 is 15 residues long. Germline V gene lookup returns CDR1 SGDLS and CDR2 YYNGEE. In DNA form, the CDR3 reads TGTGCCAGCAGCCGGGGACAGAGGGCGGGAGAGACCCAGTACTTC. It translates to CASSRGQRAGETQYF.

This clonotype is a singleton in its sample. A read error is possible here, since a much larger clone lies one base away. The gene calls are TRBV18 and TRBJ2-7; TRBD1 might be the D (5 bases). Trimming left V 5 bases short and J 0 bases short, with 14 bases between. Germline CDR1 is KGHSH and CDR2 is LQKENI. The CDR3 has 15 amino acids. CDR3: CASSSAGSSSYEQYF. The CDR3 DNA follows: TGTGCCAGCTCATCGGCAGGGTCCAGCTCCTACGAGCAGTACTTC. The complete variable domain, with remaining parts taken from reference TRBV18 and TRBJ2-7, reads NAGVMQNPRHLVRRRGQEARLRCSPMKGHSHVYWYRQLPEEGLKFMVYLQKENIIDESGMPKERFSAEFPKEGPSILRIQQVVRGDSAAYFCASSSAGSSSYEQYFGPGTRLTVT.

This clonotype was counted ten times or more. V usage is TRBV20-1 and J usage is TRBJ2-2; D remains unclear. Trimming removed 0 bases at V and 3 bases at J, with 11 bases between. Germline V gives CDR1 DFQATT, CDR2 SNEGSKA (reference sequence). The CDR3 loop spans 15 amino acids. As DNA, the CDR3 is TGCAGTGCTAGAGATCCAGGTCGAGACACCGGGGAGCTGTTTTTT. It encodes CSARDPGRDTGELFF.

This clonotype was seen only a few times. J is TRBJ2-5 and V is TRBV4-3; D possibly matches TRBD1 or TRBD2 (5 bases each). Germline V gene sequence: CDR1 LGHNA, CDR2 YSLEER. The CDR3 covers 13 residues. V lost 3 bases and J 3 bases, leaving 8 bases between the germline ends. In DNA, the CDR3 is TGCGCCAGCAGCCAGGGGGTGAAAGAGACCCAGTACTTC. The encoded protein is CASSQGVKETQYF.

Points on this clonotype: Being one base from a much bigger clone, this may be a read error. This CDR3 fails to terminate in the conserved phenylalanine or tryptophan, so it likely reflects a read error. The chain carries TRBV6-1 and TRBJ2-3; 9 nucleotides match TRBD2. This CDR3 is 14 amino acids long. The germline CDR1 and CDR2 sequences are MNHNS and SASEGT. Germline trimming cut 8 bases from V and 6 bases from J; bases unmatched to any gene: 9. The CDR3 here is CASSRLAGTDTQYI. The CDR3 DNA reads as TGTGCCAGCTCTCGCCTAGCGGGGACGGATACGCAGTATATT.

This clonotype was counted once. Only one base separates this from a far larger clonotype, so it likely reflects a read error. This chain joins TRBV7-2 and TRBJ2-1; D is uncertain. Germline V gives CDR1 SGHTA, CDR2 FQGNSA. The CDR3 is 14 amino acids. The ends were cut back, 1 base at V and 10 bases at J, with 14 bases in the middle. The CDR3 reads CASSLEGRFYEQFF. The DNA of the CDR3 is TGTGCCAGCAGCTTAGAGGGCAGGTTTTACGAGCAGTTCTTC.

This clonotype was detected ten times or more. V usage is TRBV6-1 and J usage is TRBJ1-1; D is undetermined. Trimming removed 6 bases at V and 1 base at J, with 9 bases between. CDR1 and CDR2 (germline): MNHNS, SASEGT. CDR3 length: 13 residues. The CDR3 DNA is TGTGCCAGCAGGACGACGGGGAACACTGAAGCTTTCTTT. This translates into CASRTTGNTEAFF.

This clonotype has ten or more counts. J is TRBJ2-3 and V is TRBV7-2, with D perhaps matching TRBD1 (5 bases). Germline V lookup: CDR1 SGHTA, CDR2 FQGNSA. Deletions cut 5 bases from V and 3 bases from J, with 12 bases between. The CDR3 covers 14 residues. CDR3 loop: CASSPFQGTDTQYF. The DNA for the CDR3 is TGTGCCAGCAGCCCCTTCCAGGGTACAGATACGCAGTATTTT.

This clonotype was found many times. The gene calls are TRBV11-2 and TRBJ1-1; the match to TRBD1 covers 8 bases. V lost 3 bases to trimming and J lost 2 bases; unmatched junction nucleotides: 11. CDR3 length equals 17 residues. CDR1 is SGHAT and CDR2 is FQNNGV in the germline V gene. The CDR3 nucleotides are TGTGCCAGCAGCTTTGTTTTAGGACAGGGTTCCAACACTGAAGCTTTCTTT. Protein: CASSFVLGQGSNTEAFF.

This clonotype was recorded at least ten times. V and J are TRBV7-3 and TRBJ1-2; tentatively, D is TRBD1 (5 bases). V dropped 5 bases and J dropped 2 bases, with 15 bases sitting between them. In germline, CDR1 is SGHTA, CDR2 FQGTGA. The CDR3 totals 15 residues. The CDR3 DNA reads as TGTGCCAGCAGCCCCACACCTGACAGAAACTATGGCTACACCTTC. It encodes CASSPTPDRNYGYTF.

In its sample, this clonotype was seen a few times. The V and J genes are TRBV12-3 or TRBV12-4 and TRBJ2-4; D is unresolved. The CDR3 spans 16 residues. V lost 2 bases, J lost 0 bases, and 11 bases lay in between. For the CDR3, the DNA is TGTGCCAGCAGTTTAATCGGTCGGCTAGCCAAAAACATTCAGTACTTC. It is translated as CASSLIGRLAKNIQYF.

The chain couples TRBV11-2 to TRBJ2-3; TRBD2 aligns across 9 bases. CDR3 length: 15 residues. Trimming cost V 5 bases and J 4 bases; bases outside gene matches: 7. Germline V lookup: CDR1 SGHAT, CDR2 FQNNGV. The CDR3 reads CASSRDGTSSDTQYF. The CDR3 region has the DNA TGTGCCAGCAGCCGGGACGGGACTAGCTCAGATACGCAGTATTTT.

This clonotype has ten or more counts. The chain is built from TRBV11-2 and TRBJ2-7, with D hard to call. Trimming took 5 bases from V and 6 from J, leaving 11 bases between them. Looked up from germline, CDR1 is SGHAT and CDR2 is FQNNGV. The CDR3 consists of 12 residues. The CDR3 spells CASSPVGGEQYF. The CDR3 DNA sequence: TGTGCCAGCAGCCCCGTCGGTGGCGAGCAGTACTTC.

This clonotype was found many times. The chain links TRBV7-9 to TRBJ2-5; D is unclear. This CDR3 spans 12 amino acids. The germline V gene encodes CDR1 SEHNR and CDR2 FQNEAQ (reference sequence). V was cut by 5 bases and J by 5 bases, with 9 bases left in between. The CDR3 DNA sequence: TGTGCCAGCAGCCCGACCGGGGAGACCCAGTACTTC. It is translated as CASSPTGETQYF.

This clonotype was observed at least ten times. The chain is built from TRBV2 and TRBJ2-5; D possibly matches TRBD1 or TRBD2 (5 bases each). CDR1 is SNHLY and CDR2 is FYNNEI in the germline V gene. Trimming removed 5 bases at V and 4 bases at J, with 20 bases between. The CDR3 spans 16 residues. The CDR3 DNA sequence: TGTGCCAGCAGTAGAGTTCAAGCGGAGAGGGGAGAGACCCAGTACTTC. Its protein is CASSRVQAERGETQYF.